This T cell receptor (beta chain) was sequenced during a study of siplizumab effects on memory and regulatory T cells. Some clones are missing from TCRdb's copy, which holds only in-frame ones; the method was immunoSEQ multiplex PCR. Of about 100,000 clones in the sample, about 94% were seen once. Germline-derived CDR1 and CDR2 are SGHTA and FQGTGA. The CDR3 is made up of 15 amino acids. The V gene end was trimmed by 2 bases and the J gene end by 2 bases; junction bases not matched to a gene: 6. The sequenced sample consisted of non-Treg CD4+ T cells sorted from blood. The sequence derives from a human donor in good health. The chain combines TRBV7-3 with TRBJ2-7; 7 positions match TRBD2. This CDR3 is CASSLQSGVAYEQYF. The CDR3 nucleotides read TGTGCCAGCAGCTTACAGAGCGGGGTCGCCTACGAGCAGTACTTC.